The 6 T cell receptor beta chains given below trace back to one sample, sequenced in a study of cytomegalovirus exposure and HLA in healthy donors. This PCR relied on a set of 60 Vbeta primers and 13 Jbeta primers. Method: immunoSEQ multiplex PCR; TCRdb's copy keeps in-frame clones and lacks some. The sample lists some 110,000 clones; approximately 70% were seen once. The specimen sequenced was PBMCs. These receptors were obtained from a boy aged 10-17 years in good health and CMV-seronegative.

This chain links TRBV5-1 with TRBJ2-5; the D gene is possibly TRBD1 (5 bases). The CDR3 consists of 14 residues. Germline V gene data show CDR1 as SGHRS and CDR2 as YFSETQ. Trimming cost V 1 base and J 1 base, with 8 bases left between them. CDR3 residues: CASSLYQGQETQYF. The CDR3 region has the DNA TGCGCCAGCAGCTTGTACCAGGGCCAAGAGACCCAGTACTTC.

The chain links TRBV28 to TRBJ1-5; 9 positions agree with TRBD1. V dropped 2 bases and J dropped 7; count of bases not matched to a gene: 6. This CDR3 spans 15 amino acids. Looked up from germline, CDR1 is MDHEN and CDR2 is SYDVKM. CDR3 amino acids: CASSLLRDRAQPQHF. The CDR3 coding sequence is TGTGCCAGCAGTTTACTCCGGGACAGGGCCCAGCCCCAGCATTTT.

The rearrangement uses TRBV4-2 and TRBJ1-2; TRBD1 aligns across 9 bases. Germline lookup yields CDR1 LGHNA and CDR2 YNFKEQ. This CDR3 has 13 residues. After removal of 3 bases from V and 8 bases from J, the junction contained 4 bases not matched to a gene. The CDR3 DNA reads TGTGCCAGCAGCCAGACAGGGACAGGGGGCTACACCTTC. It encodes CASSQTGTGGYTF.

This clone was recorded a few times. The V and J genes are TRBV7-6 and TRBJ2-7, with a possible D match to TRBD1 (5 bases). This CDR3 has 14 residues. V was shortened by 0 bases and J by 1 base, with 7 bases between the two germline ends. The germline CDR1 and CDR2 sequences are SGHVS and FNYEAQ. The CDR3 DNA follows: TGTGCCAGCAGCTTAGCGGGGCAGTCCTACGAGCAGTACTTC. Its translation: CASSLAGQSYEQYF.

This clone has only one observation. The chain's CDR3 is CASSLDRATNEKLFF. CDR3 sequence (DNA): TGCGCCAGCAGCTTGGACCGGGCAACTAATGAAAAACTGTTTTTT. The V gene is TRBV5-1, the J gene TRBJ1-4, with D hard to call. The CDR3 has 15 residues. Germline CDR1 is SGHRS and CDR2 is YFSETQ. Trimming pared 0 bases from V and 0 bases from J, leaving 6 bases between.

In this sample, this clone turned up a few times. V gene TRBV29-1 combines with J gene TRBJ2-2; D ambiguous. The V end lost 7 bases, the J end lost 4 bases, and 7 bases lay between the germline ends. The germline CDR1 and CDR2 sequences are SQVTM and ANQGSEA. The CDR3 contains 11 residues. The CDR3 region is CSAGSTGELFF. CDR3 nucleotide sequence: TGCAGCGCCGGTAGCACCGGGGAGCTGTTTTTT.